Listed here are 25 T cell receptor beta chains from one sample, sequenced in a study of CD8 T cells in Susac syndrome. When the RNA was reverse transcribed, random hexamers were used with an input of about 0.5 to 1 ug. Each CDR3 protein gets one entry after TCRdb re-called the immunoSEQ multiplex PCR reads with MiXCR. The table records about 89,000 distinct CDR3 sequences, 85% to 95% of them present only once. The sequenced sample was CD8+ T cells from PBMCs. Every receptor here comes from a human donor in good health.

This chain uses TRBV29-1 with TRBJ1-5; 7 bases fit TRBD1. CDR3 size: 14 residues. The germline CDR1 and CDR2 sequences are SQVTM and ANQGSEA. Germline trimming cut 6 bases from V and 2 bases from J; bases unmatched to any gene: 7. The CDR3 loop reads CSVATGQGNQPQHF. The CDR3 DNA reads TGCAGCGTAGCTACCGGACAGGGCAATCAGCCCCAGCATTTT.

The rearrangement uses TRBV5-6 and TRBJ1-1; no firm D call. CDR1 SGHDT and CDR2 YYEEEE come from the germline V gene. Trimming removed 0 bases at V and 7 bases at J, with 10 bases between. The CDR3 has 13 residues. The CDR3 loop is CASSLEAGGEAFF. The CDR3 DNA follows: TGTGCCAGCAGCTTGGAGGCGGGAGGTGAAGCTTTCTTT. Combining the CDR3 with reference TRBV5-6 and TRBJ1-1 gives the whole variable domain DAGVTQSPTHLIKTRGQQVTLRCSPKSGHDTVSWYQQALGQGPQFIFQYYEEEERQRGNFPDRFSGHQFPNYSSELNVNALLLGDSALYLCASSLEAGGEAFFGQGTRLTVV.

The V call is TRBV6-6, the J call TRBJ1-4, with D perhaps TRBD1 (6 bases). This CDR3 contains 14 residues. V was clipped by 6 bases and J by 8 bases, with 16 bases between them. Germline CDR1 reads MNHNY; CDR2 reads SVGAGI (reference sequence). The CDR3 coding sequence is TGTGCCAGCAGCAACATGGGGGGGCAAGAAAAACTGTTTTTT. Its protein is CASSNMGGQEKLFF.

The chain links TRBV30 to TRBJ2-2; perhaps TRBD2 as D (6 bases). V lost 1 base and J 5 bases, leaving 17 bases between the germline ends. The CDR3 spans 16 residues. Germline CDR1 is GTSNPN and CDR2 is SVGIG (reference sequence). The CDR3 region has the DNA TGTGCCTGGAGTGAAGGGGACTGGGGAGCGACCGGGGAGCTGTTTTTT. It specifies CAWSEGDWGATGELFF.

This chain uses TRBV6-2 or TRBV6-3 with TRBJ2-4; D might be TRBD2 (6 bases). Trimming left V 4 bases short and J 7 bases short, with 11 bases between. Germline lookup yields CDR1 MNHEY and CDR2 SVGEGT. The CDR3 loop spans 13 amino acids. The CDR3 reads CASSSWEANIQYF. Here the CDR3 DNA reads TGTGCCAGCAGTTCTTGGGAGGCTAACATTCAGTACTTC.

The genes are TRBV4-2 and TRBJ1-2; D is possibly TRBD1 (6 bases). V lost 3 bases and J lost 4, with 12 bases in between. Germline lookup yields CDR1 LGHNA and CDR2 YNFKEQ. This CDR3 is 14 amino acids long. CDR3: CASSQPGAGYGYTF. For the CDR3, the DNA is TGTGCCAGCAGCCAGCCGGGGGCGGGCTATGGCTACACCTTC.

V is TRBV10-3 and J is TRBJ2-5, with D possibly matching TRBD1 (6 bases). Germline CDR1 and CDR2: ENHRY and SYGVKD. This CDR3 is 15 amino acids long. Trimming shortened V by 0 bases and J by 1 base, and 9 bases separated the two germline ends. CDR3 region: CAISESRGFQETQYF. Here the CDR3 DNA reads TGTGCCATCAGTGAGTCGAGGGGGTTCCAAGAGACCCAGTACTTC.

The gene calls are TRBV14 and TRBJ2-3; maybe TRBD1 (7 bases). Looked up from germline, CDR1 is SGHDN and CDR2 is FVKESK. This CDR3 spans 14 amino acids. Between the trimmed V and J ends, which lost 4 bases and 4 bases, there was a span of 12 bases. CDR3 DNA sequence: TGTGCCAGCAGCCGACAGGGAGGTGCAGATACGCAGTATTTT. This encodes CASSRQGGADTQYF. The whole variable domain, remainder taken from reference TRBV14 and TRBJ2-3, is EAGVTQFPSHSVIEKGQTVTLRCDPISGHDNLYWYRRVMGKEIKFLLHFVKESKQDESGMPNNRFLAERTGGTYSTLKVQPAELEDSGVYFCASSRQGGADTQYFGPGTRLTVL.

The rearrangement joins TRBV13 to TRBJ2-5; D is possibly TRBD1 or TRBD2 (5 bases each). This CDR3 region has 15 residues. Germline CDR1 is PRHDT and CDR2 is FYEKMQ (reference sequence). The V end lost 4 bases, the J end lost 2 bases, and 14 bases lay between the germline ends. The CDR3 DNA follows: TGTGCCAGCAGCTGGGTAGGGACGGATCAAGAGACCCAGTACTTC. It translates to CASSWVGTDQETQYF.

The chain is built from TRBV19 and TRBJ2-1; tentatively, D is TRBD2 (7 bases). Germline loops: CDR1 LNHDA, CDR2 SQIVND (reference sequence). The CDR3 is made up of 15 amino acids. The ends were cut back, 3 bases at V and 8 bases at J, with 17 bases in the middle. CDR3 in DNA: TGTGCCAGTAGTATTGGGGGGGCAGTATTTCATGAGCAGTTCTTC. It encodes CASSIGGAVFHEQFF.

The rearrangement uses TRBV10-2 and TRBJ2-7; D not resolved. Germline V gene data show CDR1 as WSHSY and CDR2 as SAAADI. This CDR3 is 13 amino acids long. The V end was cut by 0 bases, the J end by 4 bases, with 7 bases between. The CDR3 nucleotides read TGCGCCAGCAGTGAGTCACTGGGTTACGAGCAGTACTTC. Encoded protein: CASSESLGYEQYF.

The chain couples TRBV12-3 or TRBV12-4 to TRBJ1-1; D might be TRBD1 (5 bases). The CDR3 has 13 amino acids. V was cut by 5 bases and J by 7 bases, with 14 bases left in between. The CDR3 here is CASSEPGLGEAFF. The CDR3, as DNA: TGTGCCAGCAGTGAACCGGGACTTGGTGAAGCTTTCTTT.

This clonotype was counted a single time. V usage is TRBV7-9 and J usage is TRBJ1-4; 10 bases fit TRBD1. V dropped 5 bases and J dropped 5; count of bases not matched to a gene: 8. Germline-derived CDR1 and CDR2 are SEHNR and FQNEAQ (reference sequence). The CDR3 runs 16 residues. The CDR3 region is CASSPQGTGANEKLFF. The CDR3 nucleotides are TGTGCCAGCAGCCCGCAGGGGACAGGGGCCAATGAAAAACTGTTTTTT.

This clonotype was detected only a few times. This chain connects TRBV15 to TRBJ1-1; unclear D gene. V was trimmed by 0 bases and J by 3 bases, leaving 8 bases between them. Per the germline V gene, CDR1 is LNHNV and CDR2 is YYDKDF (reference sequence). The CDR3 has 14 amino acids. CDR3 residues: CATSRDRGYTEAFF. CDR3 DNA: TGTGCCACCAGCAGAGATCGAGGGTACACTGAAGCTTTCTTT. The entire variable domain, with the rest obtained from reference TRBV15 and TRBJ1-1, is as follows: DAMVIQNPRYQVTQFGKPVTLSCSQTLNHNVMYWYQQKSSQAPKLLFHYYDKDFNNEADTPDNFQSRRPNTSFCFLDIRSPGLGDTAMYLCATSRDRGYTEAFFGQGTRLTVV.

This chain links TRBV9 with TRBJ2-1, with 10 bases identical to TRBD2. With 7 bases clipped from V and 6 bases from J, the junction kept 7 bases outside the gene matches. Germline lookup yields CDR1 SGDLS and CDR2 YYNGEE. The CDR3 has 14 amino acids. The CDR3 nucleotides read TGTGCCAGCGGAGCGGGGGGGCCGAGCAATGAGCAGTTCTTC. It is translated as CASGAGGPSNEQFF.

V gene TRBV6-1 combines with J gene TRBJ2-6, with D possibly matching TRBD1 (5 bases). V lost 3 bases and J 0 bases, leaving 9 bases between the germline ends. The CDR3 totals 16 residues. In germline, CDR1 is MNHNS, CDR2 SASEGT. In DNA, the CDR3 is TGTGCCAGCAGTGATCAGGGCCTCTCTGGGGCCAACGTCCTGACTTTC. Translated, it gives CASSDQGLSGANVLTF.

V and J are TRBV12-3 or TRBV12-4 and TRBJ1-6; weak D call: TRBD1 (6 bases). The CDR3 extends over 16 amino acids. V was clipped by 7 bases and J by 10 bases, with 23 bases between them. CDR3 in amino acids: CASNGQTRTPNSPLHF. Written as DNA, the CDR3 is TGTGCCAGCAACGGACAGACCCGCACCCCCAACTCACCCCTCCACTTT.

DNA for the CDR3: TGTGCCAGCAGTATGGGGGCTGCCTCCTACGAGCAGTACTTC. This gives the protein CASSMGAASYEQYF. The genes are TRBV9 and TRBJ2-7; possible D gene TRBD1, 6 bases. Trimming pared 5 bases from V and 0 bases from J, leaving 12 bases between. CDR3 length: 14 amino acids. The germline gives CDR1 SGDLS, CDR2 YYNGEE. Full variable domain (remainder filled in from reference TRBV9 and TRBJ2-7): DSGVTQTPKHLITATGQRVTLRCSPRSGDLSVYWYQQSLDQGLQFLIQYYNGEERAKGNILERFSAQQFPDLHSELNLSSLELGDSALYFCASSMGAASYEQYFGPGTRLTVT.

CDR3 amino acids: CASSFGDTQYF. For the CDR3, the DNA is TGTGCCAGCAGTTTTGGGGATACGCAGTATTTT. The chain is built from TRBV12-3 or TRBV12-4 and TRBJ2-3; D ambiguous. This CDR3 is built from 11 residues. Trimming pared 3 bases from V and 6 bases from J, leaving 4 bases between.

This clonotype was recorded once. The chain links TRBV20-1 to TRBJ1-1; D unresolved. CDR1 and CDR2 (germline): DFQATT, SNEGSKA (reference sequence). The CDR3 has 10 amino acids. Trimming took off 7 bases at V and 5 bases at J, with 8 bases between the two ends. DNA for the CDR3: TGCAGTGTAGAACGTACTGAAGCTTTCTTT. Amino acid sequence: CSVERTEAFF.

This chain links TRBV12-5 with TRBJ1-2, with D perhaps matching TRBD1 (5 bases). Germline CDR1 is LGHNT and CDR2 is FRNRAP. The ends were cut back, 3 bases at V and 4 bases at J, with 15 bases in the middle. The CDR3 sequence is 15 residues long. Here the CDR3 reads CASGFTREELYGYTF. The DNA of the CDR3 is TGTGCTAGTGGTTTCACCAGGGAAGAGCTCTATGGCTACACCTTC.

The chain combines TRBV7-9 with TRBJ2-7, with D possibly matching TRBD2 (6 bases). Germline V gene sequence: CDR1 SEHNR, CDR2 FQNEAQ (reference sequence). CDR3 length: 14 residues. Trimming cost V 8 bases and J 1 base, with 15 bases left between them. The CDR3: CASAQGGGSYEQYF. CDR3 coding DNA: TGTGCCAGCGCCCAGGGAGGAGGGTCCTACGAGCAGTACTTC.

This clonotype has a single count. The chain links TRBV3-1 to TRBJ2-3; D is possibly TRBD2 (7 bases). V lost 0 bases, J lost 2 bases, and 15 bases lay in between. This CDR3 spans 17 amino acids. Per the germline V gene, CDR1 is LGHDT and CDR2 is YNNKEL (reference sequence). The CDR3 protein is CASSQETRGGPTDTQYF. The CDR3 DNA reads as TGTGCCAGCAGCCAAGAAACCCGCGGGGGCCCCACAGATACGCAGTATTTT.

The chain combines TRBV20-1 with TRBJ2-1, with a weak D call TRBD2 (5 bases). The CDR3 length is 13 residues. V gave up 7 bases and J gave up 5 bases, with 15 bases separating them. Germline lookup yields CDR1 DFQATT and CDR2 SNEGSKA (reference sequence). The CDR3 DNA is TGCAGTGTCCTACTAGACACGGACAATGAGCAGTTCTTC. Amino acids: CSVLLDTDNEQFF.

This chain connects TRBV29-1 to TRBJ1-2, with a tentative D call TRBD1 (5 bases). CDR3 length equals 11 residues. Trimming stripped 7 bases from V and 6 bases from J, with 12 bases between. From germline, CDR1 is SQVTM and CDR2 ANQGSEA. CDR3 loop: CSAIQGDGYTF. In DNA, the CDR3 is TGCAGCGCCATCCAAGGGGATGGCTACACCTTC.